This is a list of T cell receptor beta chains from one sample in a study of blood T cell repertoires in COVID-19. The repertoire was sequenced with immunoSEQ multiplex PCR; TCRdb's copy has only in-frame clones and lacks some. The sample has about 84,000 clones; under 85% are singletons. Input material: peripheral blood. All receptors derive from a woman of 80 years or more with acute or convalescent COVID-19. Each CDR3 is given without its conserved first and last residue.

j_gene	v_gene	CDR3aa
TRBJ2-5	TRBV23-1	ASSQSKAQETQY
TRBJ1-2	TRBV24-1	ANRGQGVDGYT
TRBJ2-7	TRBV27	ASSPEGTGGREQY
TRBJ1-2	TRBV19	ASSVTVGYGYT
TRBJ2-1	TRBV29-1	SARLATYNEQF
TRBJ2-1	TRBV19	ASRRTGDRNEQF
TRBJ2-1	TRBV3-1/TRBV3-2	ASSPTTSGEQF
TRBJ2-3	TRBV5-1	ASSIPTGTETDTQY
TRBJ2-7	TRBV11-2	ASSLEMSGPYEQY
TRBJ2-5	TRBV7-7	ASSSSLSTGGTQY
TRBJ1-5	TRBV18	ASSPRQANQPQH
TRBJ2-5	TRBV7-2	ASSLARTSPKTQY
TRBJ1-6	TRBV28	ASSARGRGNSPLH
TRBJ1-1	TRBV6-1	ASSEHRNTEAF
TRBJ2-5	TRBV7-8	ASSPTRSQQTQY
TRBJ2-6	TRBV7-9	ASSFRGNGANVLT
TRBJ2-5	TRBV18	ASSPSTGRETQY
TRBJ1-4	TRBV23-1	ASSDGQGANEKLF
TRBJ2-1	TRBV2	ASREGAGEQF
TRBJ1-3	TRBV29-1	SVEDLISSGNTIY
TRBJ2-3	TRBV5-1	ASSPGSSGSTDTQY
TRBJ1-1	TRBV19	ASSIGPGPGTEAF
TRBJ1-5	TRBV7-2	ASSLTGTDQPQH
TRBJ2-1	TRBV6-2/TRBV6-3	ASSYPGLAGEEQF
TRBJ2-1	TRBV20-1	SASVPSGSSYNEQF
TRBJ2-2	TRBV3-1/TRBV3-2	ASSLTSGRSRTGELF
TRBJ1-2	TRBV5-6	ASSWDRVDYGYT
TRBJ2-5	TRBV18	ASSPPGLQQETQY
TRBJ2-7	TRBV27	ASSLSLAGIYEQY
TRBJ2-5	TRBV19	ASNRGGGETQY
TRBJ2-6	TRBV11-3	ASSLGPSGANVLT
TRBJ2-3	TRBV29-1	SVEIARDTQY